This T cell receptor beta chain was found in a study of blood T cell repertoires in COVID-19. In the study overall: T cells, B-cell-depleted T cells, or PBMCs supplied cDNA or gDNA.

In the source study's methods: Counts of nucleated cells, estimated from reference gene primer amplification, were obtained. TCRdb's table, derived via immunoSEQ multiplex PCR, lists solely in-frame clones and lacks some. V, J and clone size derive from that table, while D and trimming were established from the DNA sequence. The table shows some 210,000 clones, with 92% occurring only once. V was trimmed by 5 bases and J by 3 bases, leaving 11 bases between them. Germline V lookup: CDR1 SQVTM, CDR2 ANQGSEA. The CDR3 length is 13 residues. The sequencing sample was made of peripheral blood. The chain has TRBV29-1 and TRBJ2-1; D is perhaps TRBD1 (5 bases). This clonotype originated in a young man with acute or convalescent COVID-19. CDR3 protein: CSVRQLLYNEQFF. CDR3 bases: TGCAGCGTTAGACAGCTCCTCTACAATGAGCAGTTCTTC.